One sample yielded the 5 T cell receptor beta chains listed below, sequenced in a study of cytomegalovirus exposure and HLA in healthy donors (dated by TCRdb to about 2017). Library creation used the immunoSEQ multiplex PCR assay. For the multiplex PCR, a mixture combining 60 forward primers for TCR Vbeta segments and 13 reverse primers for TCR Jbeta segments was used. In its TCRdb copy, this immuneACCESS table keeps in-frame sequences only and misses some clones. Where compared with another copy, unresolved V genes explain less than half of these, and the others have no known cause. This sample is represented by under 150,000 clones; roughly 80% of them were singletons. The ten largest make up more than 0.75% of the sample. What was sequenced was PBMCs. The receptor source for this set is a man aged 18 to 35 in good health and CMV-seronegative.

The chain joins TRBV27 to TRBJ1-6, with D maybe TRBD1 (5 bases). In germline, CDR1 is MNHEY, CDR2 SMNVEV (reference sequence). CDR3 length: 13 amino acids. The V end was cut by 6 bases, the J end by 9 bases, with 12 bases between. In DNA form, the CDR3 reads TGTGCCAGCAGAATCTCAAGGGGTTCACCCCTCCACTTT. Translation: CASRISRGSPLHF.

This clone has a single count. The chain has TRBV25-1 and TRBJ2-1, with a possible D match to TRBD2 (5 bases). Trimming left V 5 bases short and J 9 bases short, with 11 bases between. CDR3 length equals 12 residues. Germline values: CDR1 MGHDK, CDR2 SYGVNS. CDR3 sequence: CASSPVGSEQFF. CDR3 bases: TGTGCCAGCAGTCCGGTGGGGAGTGAGCAGTTCTTC.

The chain joins TRBV5-1 to TRBJ2-1, with no clear D. V dropped 2 bases and J dropped 0 bases, with 6 bases sitting between them. Germline V gene sequence: CDR1 SGHRS, CDR2 YFSETQ. The CDR3 totals 14 residues. For the CDR3, the DNA is TGCGCCAGCAGCTTTGAGAGCTCCTACAATGAGCAGTTCTTC. Its translation: CASSFESSYNEQFF.

The chain employs TRBV30 and TRBJ2-7; 7 nucleotides line up with TRBD2. The trim removed 0 bases at V and 6 bases at J, leaving 8 bases unmatched. The CDR3 sequence is 14 residues long. CDR1 and CDR2 from the germline V gene are GTSNPN and SVGIG (reference sequence). The CDR3 DNA follows: TGTGCCTGGAGTGTAATAGCGGGTCGCTCCGAGCAGTACTTC. Translation: CAWSVIAGRSEQYF.

The chain links TRBV30 to TRBJ1-1; no definite D call. This CDR3 spans 13 amino acids. Per the germline V gene, CDR1 is GTSNPN and CDR2 is SVGIG (reference sequence). The V end was cut by 0 bases, the J end by 0 bases, with 5 bases between. CDR3 coding DNA: TGTGCCTGGAGTGTACACGTGAACACTGAAGCTTTCTTT. Translated, it gives CAWSVHVNTEAFF.